This T cell receptor (beta chain) was recorded in a study of CD8+CD57+ T cells in acquired aplastic anemia. Study details: Sorted CD4+ and CD8+ cells gave an average of roughly 3 ug of DNA.

For CDR3 and TCR beta VDJ profiling, genomic DNA was the template used. TCRdb re-called the reads with MiXCR, one entry per CDR3 protein. The sample gives around 200,000 distinct CDR3 sequences, almost 50% of which show up once; under 15% is in the top ten. Previously, flow cytometry had revealed CD8+CD57+ cell expansion in the patients chosen for sequencing. The patients, all of them, had severe acquired aplastic anemia. No patient had been given any therapy when blood was sampled. Germline V gene data show CDR1 as SGHVS and CDR2 as FQNEAQ. V shed 5 bases, J shed 6 bases, and the junction held 12 bases outside the gene matches. The CDR3 length is 16 residues.

Sequences were obtained from sorted CD4+, CD8+, or CD8+CD57+ T cells (not recorded which) from PBMCs. The chain joins TRBV7-8 to TRBJ2-3; 9 bases are a match to TRBD2. This receptor was obtained from a human donor with aplastic anemia. The CDR3 sequence is CASSPRASGMFDTQYF. Here the CDR3 DNA reads TGTGCCAGCAGCCCTAGGGCTAGCGGGATGTTTGATACGCAGTATTTT.